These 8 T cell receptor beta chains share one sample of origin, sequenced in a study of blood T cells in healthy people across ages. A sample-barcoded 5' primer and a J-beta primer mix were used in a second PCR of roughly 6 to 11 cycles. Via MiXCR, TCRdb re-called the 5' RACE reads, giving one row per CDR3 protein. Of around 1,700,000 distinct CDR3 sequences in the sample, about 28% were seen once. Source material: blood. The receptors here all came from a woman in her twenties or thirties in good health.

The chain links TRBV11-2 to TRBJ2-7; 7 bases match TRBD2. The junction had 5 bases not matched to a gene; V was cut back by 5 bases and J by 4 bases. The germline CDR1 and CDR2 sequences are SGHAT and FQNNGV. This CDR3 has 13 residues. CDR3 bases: TGTGCCAGCAGCAAGAGCGGGGATTACGAGCAGTACTTC. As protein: CASSKSGDYEQYF.

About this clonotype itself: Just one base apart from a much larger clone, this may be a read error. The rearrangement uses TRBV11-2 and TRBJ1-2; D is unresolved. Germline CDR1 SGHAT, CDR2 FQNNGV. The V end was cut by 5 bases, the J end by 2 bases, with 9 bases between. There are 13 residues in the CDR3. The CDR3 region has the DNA TGTGCCAGCAGCACGAACAGAAACTATGGCTACACCTTC. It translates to CASSTNRNYGYTF.

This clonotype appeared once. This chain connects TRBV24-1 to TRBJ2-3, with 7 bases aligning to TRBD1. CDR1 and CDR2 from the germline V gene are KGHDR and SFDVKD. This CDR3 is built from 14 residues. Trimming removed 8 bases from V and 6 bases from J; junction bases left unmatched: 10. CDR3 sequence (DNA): TGTGCCACCACCGGACAGGATTCAGGTGATACGCAGTATTTT. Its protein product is CATTGQDSGDTQYF.

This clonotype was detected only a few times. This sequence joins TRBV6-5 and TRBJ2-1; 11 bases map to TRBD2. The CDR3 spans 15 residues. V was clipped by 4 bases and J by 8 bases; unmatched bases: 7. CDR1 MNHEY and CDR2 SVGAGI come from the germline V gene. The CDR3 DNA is TGTGCCAGCAGTTTTAGTACTAGCGGGAGTGATGAGCAGTTCTTC. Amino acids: CASSFSTSGSDEQFF.

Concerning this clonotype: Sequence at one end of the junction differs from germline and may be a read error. The CDR3 DNA is TGCGCCAGCGGCTTTGGACAGGGCCCCTACGAGCAGTACTTC. The encoded protein is CASGFGQGPYEQYF. The chain carries TRBV5-1 and TRBJ2-4, with 8 bases aligning to TRBD1. The end of the DNA is better explained by TRBJ2-7, so the J call may be wrong. The CDR3 has 14 residues. CDR1 is SGHRS, CDR2 YFSETQ, per germline.

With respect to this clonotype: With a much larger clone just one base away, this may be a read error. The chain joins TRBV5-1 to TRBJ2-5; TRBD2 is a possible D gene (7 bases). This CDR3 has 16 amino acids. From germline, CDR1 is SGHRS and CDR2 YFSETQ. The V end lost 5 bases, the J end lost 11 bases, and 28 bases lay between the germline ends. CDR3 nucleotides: TGCGCCAGCAGAACTGGACGGGGGGCCCTATACAATGAGCAGTACTTC. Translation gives CASRTGRGALYNEQYF.

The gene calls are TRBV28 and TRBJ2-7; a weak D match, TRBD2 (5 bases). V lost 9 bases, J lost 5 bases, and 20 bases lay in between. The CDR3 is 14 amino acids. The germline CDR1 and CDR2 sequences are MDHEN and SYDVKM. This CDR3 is CASSSARGLDEQYF. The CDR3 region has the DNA TGTGCCAGTAGCTCCGCGAGAGGGCTCGACGAGCAGTACTTC. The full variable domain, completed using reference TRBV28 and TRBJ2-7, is DVKVTQSSRYLVKRTGEKVFLECVQDMDHENMFWYRQDPGLGLRLIYFSYDVKMKEKGDIPEGYSVSREKKERFSLILESASTNQTSMYLCASSSARGLDEQYFGPGTRLTVT.

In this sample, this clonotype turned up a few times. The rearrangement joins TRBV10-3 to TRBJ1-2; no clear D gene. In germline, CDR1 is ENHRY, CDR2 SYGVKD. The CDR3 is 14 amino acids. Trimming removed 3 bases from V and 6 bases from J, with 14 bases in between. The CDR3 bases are TGTGCCATCAGTGATTCGGTCAGAGACGATGGCTACACCTTC. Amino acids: CAISDSVRDDGYTF.